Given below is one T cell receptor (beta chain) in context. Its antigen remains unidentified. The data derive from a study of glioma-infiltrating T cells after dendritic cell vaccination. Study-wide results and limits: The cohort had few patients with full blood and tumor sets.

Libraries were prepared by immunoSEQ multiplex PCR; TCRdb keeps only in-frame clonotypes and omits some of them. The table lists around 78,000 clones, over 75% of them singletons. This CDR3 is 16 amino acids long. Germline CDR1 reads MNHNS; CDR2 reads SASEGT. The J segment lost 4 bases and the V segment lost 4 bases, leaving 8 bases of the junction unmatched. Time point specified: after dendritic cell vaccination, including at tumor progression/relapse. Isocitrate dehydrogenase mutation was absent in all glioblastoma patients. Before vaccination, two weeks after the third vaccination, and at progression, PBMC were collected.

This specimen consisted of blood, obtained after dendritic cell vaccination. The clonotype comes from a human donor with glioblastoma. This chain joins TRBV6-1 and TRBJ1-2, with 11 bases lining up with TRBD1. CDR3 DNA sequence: TGTGCCAGCAGTGGGGCGTGGGACAGGGGGGCCTATGGCTACACCTTC. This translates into CASSGAWDRGAYGYTF.